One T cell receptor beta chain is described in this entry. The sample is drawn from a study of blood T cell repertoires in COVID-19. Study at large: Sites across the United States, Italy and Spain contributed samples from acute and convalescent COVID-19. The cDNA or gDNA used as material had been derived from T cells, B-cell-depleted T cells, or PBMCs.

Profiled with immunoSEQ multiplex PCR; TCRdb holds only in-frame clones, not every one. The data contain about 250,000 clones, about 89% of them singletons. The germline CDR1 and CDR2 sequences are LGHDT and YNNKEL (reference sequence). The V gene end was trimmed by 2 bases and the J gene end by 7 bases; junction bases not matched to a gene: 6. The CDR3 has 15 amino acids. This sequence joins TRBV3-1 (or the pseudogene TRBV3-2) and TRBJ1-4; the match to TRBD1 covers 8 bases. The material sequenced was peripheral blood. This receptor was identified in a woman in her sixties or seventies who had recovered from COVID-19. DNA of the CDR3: TGTGCCAGCAGCCAATGGACAGGGAGTGTTGAAAAACTGTTTTTT. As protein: CASSQWTGSVEKLFF.